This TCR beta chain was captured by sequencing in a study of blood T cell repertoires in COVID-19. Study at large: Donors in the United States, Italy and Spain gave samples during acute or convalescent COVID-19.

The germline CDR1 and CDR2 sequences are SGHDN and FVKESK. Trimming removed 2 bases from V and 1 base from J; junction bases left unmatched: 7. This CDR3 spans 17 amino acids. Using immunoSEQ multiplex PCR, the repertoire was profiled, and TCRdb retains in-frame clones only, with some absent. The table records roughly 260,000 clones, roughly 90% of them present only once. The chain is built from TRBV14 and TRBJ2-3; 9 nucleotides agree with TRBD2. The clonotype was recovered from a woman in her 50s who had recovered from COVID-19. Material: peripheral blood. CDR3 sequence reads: CASSQRAGGAGTDTQYF. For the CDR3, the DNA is TGTGCCAGCAGCCAACGTGCGGGGGGGGCGGGCACAGATACGCAGTATTTT. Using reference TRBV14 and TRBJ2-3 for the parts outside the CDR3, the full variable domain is EAGVTQFPSHSVIEKGQTVTLRCDPISGHDNLYWYRRVMGKEIKFLLHFVKESKQDESGMPNNRFLAERTGGTYSTLKVQPAELEDSGVYFCASSQRAGGAGTDTQYFGPGTRLTVL.